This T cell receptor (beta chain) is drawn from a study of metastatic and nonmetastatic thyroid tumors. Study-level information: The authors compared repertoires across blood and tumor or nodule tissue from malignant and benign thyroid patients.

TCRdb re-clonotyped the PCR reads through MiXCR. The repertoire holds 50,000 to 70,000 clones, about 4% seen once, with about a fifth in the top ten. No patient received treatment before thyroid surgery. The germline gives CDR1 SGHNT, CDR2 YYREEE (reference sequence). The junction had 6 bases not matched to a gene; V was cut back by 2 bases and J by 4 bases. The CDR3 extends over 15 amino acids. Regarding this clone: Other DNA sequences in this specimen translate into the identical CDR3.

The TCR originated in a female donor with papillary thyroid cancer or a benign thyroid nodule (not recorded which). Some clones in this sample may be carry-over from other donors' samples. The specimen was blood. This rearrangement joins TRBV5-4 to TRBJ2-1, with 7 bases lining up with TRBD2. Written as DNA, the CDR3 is TGTGCCAGCAGCTTTGGGGGGGGAGGATACAATGAGCAGTTCTTC. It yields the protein CASSFGGGGYNEQFF.